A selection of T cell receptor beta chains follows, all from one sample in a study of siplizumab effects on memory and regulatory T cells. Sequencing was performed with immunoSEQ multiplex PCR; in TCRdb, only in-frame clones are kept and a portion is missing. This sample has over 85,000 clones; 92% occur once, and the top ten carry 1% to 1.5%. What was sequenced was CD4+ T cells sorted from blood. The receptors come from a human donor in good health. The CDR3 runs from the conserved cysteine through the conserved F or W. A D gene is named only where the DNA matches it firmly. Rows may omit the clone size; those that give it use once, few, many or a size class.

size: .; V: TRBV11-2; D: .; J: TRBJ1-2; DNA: TGTGCCAGCAGCTTACATCCGGGTGCGGAACAAGGCGGCTACACCTTC; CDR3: CASSLHPGAEQGGYTF
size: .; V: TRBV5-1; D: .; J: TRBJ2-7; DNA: TGCGCCAGCAGCTTGGGAGTAGGGTCGACCTACGAGCAGTACTTC; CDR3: CASSLGVGSTYEQYF
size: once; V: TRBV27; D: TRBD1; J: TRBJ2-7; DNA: TGTGCCAGCAGTTTTGGGACAGGGGCCGGTTGGAGTGAGCAGTACTTC; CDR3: CASSFGTGAGWSEQYF
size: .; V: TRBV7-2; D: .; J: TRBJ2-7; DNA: TGTGCCAGCAGCTTCTCTACGGCAGGGATCTACGAGCAGTACTTC; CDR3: CASSFSTAGIYEQYF
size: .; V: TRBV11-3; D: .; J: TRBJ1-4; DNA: TGTGCCAGCAGCTCCCCAGGAGGGGAAAAACTGTTTTTT; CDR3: CASSSPGGEKLFF
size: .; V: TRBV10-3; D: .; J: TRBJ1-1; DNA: TGTGCCATCAGTGGAGCAGGGCTGAACACTGAAGCTTTCTTT; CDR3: CAISGAGLNTEAFF
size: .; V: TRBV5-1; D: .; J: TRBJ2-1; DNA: TGCGCCAGCAGCTTGGCCCCTGGCAACAATGAGCAGTTCTTC; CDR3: CASSLAPGNNEQFF
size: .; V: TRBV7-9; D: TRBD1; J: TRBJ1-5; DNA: TGTGCCAGCAGCCCACAGGGGACCCTGGGGGGGCCCCAGCATTTT; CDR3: CASSPQGTLGGPQHF
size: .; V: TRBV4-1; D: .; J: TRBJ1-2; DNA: TGCGCCAGCAGCCATGGGGGGAGATACGGCTACACCTTC; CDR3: CASSHGGRYGYTF
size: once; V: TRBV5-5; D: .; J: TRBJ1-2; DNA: TGTGCCAGCATTCCTACTGCCGGGGCCCTCAACTATGGCTACACCTTC; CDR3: CASIPTAGALNYGYTF
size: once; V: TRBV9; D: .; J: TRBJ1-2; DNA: TGTGCCAGCAGCAGTGGACAGCCCGGCTACACCTTC; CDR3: CASSSGQPGYTF
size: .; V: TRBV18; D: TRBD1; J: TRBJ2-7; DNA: TGTGCCAGCTCACCCCCTAGCGACAGGGGTGTGCAGTACTTC; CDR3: CASSPPSDRGVQYF
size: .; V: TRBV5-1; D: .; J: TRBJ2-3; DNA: TGCGCCAGCAGGGTAACAGGTATCTTCACAGATACGCAGTATTTT; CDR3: CASRVTGIFTDTQYF
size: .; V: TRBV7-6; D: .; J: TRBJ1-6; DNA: TGTGCCAGCAGCTCCGCCCCCCCCAGCCTGTCACCCCTCCACTTT; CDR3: CASSSAPPSLSPLHF
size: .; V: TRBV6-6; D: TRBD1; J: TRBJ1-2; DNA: TGTGCCAGCAGGCAAATGACAGGGGCTAACTATGGCTACACCTTC; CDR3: CASRQMTGANYGYTF
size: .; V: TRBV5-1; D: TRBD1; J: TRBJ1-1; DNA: TGCGCCAGCAGCTCAGCAGGGGGCCAGAACACTGAAGCTTTCTTT; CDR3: CASSSAGGQNTEAFF
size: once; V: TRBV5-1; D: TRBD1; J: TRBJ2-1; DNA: TGCGCCAGCAGCCCTGGAGGAAGACAGGGGCCAGGGGAGCAGTTCTTC; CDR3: CASSPGGRQGPGEQFF
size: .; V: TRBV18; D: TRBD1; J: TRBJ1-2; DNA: TGTGCCAGCTCACCCACGGGAGGGGGCGATGGCTACACCTTC; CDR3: CASSPTGGGDGYTF
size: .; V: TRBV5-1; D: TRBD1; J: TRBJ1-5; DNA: TGCGCCAGCAGCGAACAGGGGGATAGCAATCAGCCCCAGCATTTT; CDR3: CASSEQGDSNQPQHF
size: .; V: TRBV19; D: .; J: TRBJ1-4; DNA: TGTGCCAGTAGTGAAAGTCAAGGGACGCCACTGTTTTTT; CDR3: CASSESQGTPLFF
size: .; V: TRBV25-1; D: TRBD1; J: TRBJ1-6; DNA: TGTGCCAGCAGTGACACGAGACAGGGGGCCGCTTCACCCCTCCACTTT; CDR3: CASSDTRQGAASPLHF
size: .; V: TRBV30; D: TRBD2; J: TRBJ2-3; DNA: TGTGCCTGGAGTGGGGCTAGCGGGAGGGAAGATACGCAGTATTTT; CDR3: CAWSGASGREDTQYF
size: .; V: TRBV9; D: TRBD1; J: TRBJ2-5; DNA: TGTGCCAGCAGCGTAGGGGACAGGCGGGAAGAGACCCAGTACTTC; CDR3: CASSVGDRREETQYF
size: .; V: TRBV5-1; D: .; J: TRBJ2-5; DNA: TGCGCCAGCAGTCCCGACAGGTCGTACCAAGAGACCCAGTACTTC; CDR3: CASSPDRSYQETQYF
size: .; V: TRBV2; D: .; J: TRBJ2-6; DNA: TGTGCCAGCACAAAAACAGTCTCTGGGGCCAACGTCCTGACTTTC; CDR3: CASTKTVSGANVLTF
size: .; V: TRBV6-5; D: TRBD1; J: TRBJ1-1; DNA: TGTGCCAGCAGTTACTCCCGACAGGGAGGCACTGAAGCTTTCTTT; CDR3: CASSYSRQGGTEAFF
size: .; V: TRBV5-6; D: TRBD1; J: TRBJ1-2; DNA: TGTGCCAGCAGTTCAACAGGGGGGAGGACTAACTATGGCTACACCTTC; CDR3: CASSSTGGRTNYGYTF
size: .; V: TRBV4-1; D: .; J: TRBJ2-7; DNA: TGCGCCAGCAGCCGCCCGGCCACAGTAGAATTTTACGAGCAGTACTTC; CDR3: CASSRPATVEFYEQYF
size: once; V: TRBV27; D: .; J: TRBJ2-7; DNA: TGTGCCAGCCGGACGTCGACACCAAATCTACGAGGGCAGTACTTC; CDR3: CASRTSTPNLRGQYF
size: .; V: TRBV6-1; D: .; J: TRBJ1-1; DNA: TGTGCCAGCAACACCAAAGGGGGCACTGAAGCTTTCTTT; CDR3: CASNTKGGTEAFF
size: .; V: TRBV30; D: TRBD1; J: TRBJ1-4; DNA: TGTGCCTGGACGGACAGGCCTGAAAAACTGTTTTTT; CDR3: CAWTDRPEKLFF
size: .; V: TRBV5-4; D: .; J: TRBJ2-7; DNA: TGTGCCAGCAGCTCCCCCACCCAGGGTGGTAACGAGCAGTACTTC; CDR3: CASSSPTQGGNEQYF